This TCR beta chain stems from a study of patients and donors after allogeneic stem cell transplantation. The table lists this clonotype with a few counts. Using its own MiXCR run on the RT-PCR reads, TCRdb lists one record per CDR3 protein. The repertoire holds over 400,000 distinct CDR3 sequences, with 16% as singletons. This TCR was sampled from a human donor who was either an allogeneic HSCT recipient or a stem cell or donor lymphocyte infusion donor (not recorded which). It is not recorded whose cells these are; they may come from a transplant donor. The sequenced sample consisted of blood, either unsorted or a sorted T cell fraction (not recorded which).

The CDR3 is CASRSGMTGNHEQYF. In DNA, the CDR3 is TGTGCCAGCAGATCCGGAATGACAGGGAACCACGAGCAGTACTTC. The chain links TRBV6-1 to TRBJ2-7; 7 nucleotides match TRBD1. The CDR3 loop spans 15 amino acids. Germline loops: CDR1 MNHNS, CDR2 SASEGT. Unmatched junction bases numbered 13, after V lost 6 bases and J lost 5 bases.